This T cell receptor (beta chain) was found in a study of blood T cell repertoires in COVID-19. Study at large: The study drew acute and convalescent COVID-19 samples from the United States, Italy and Spain. Sample material is recorded as cDNA or gDNA derived from T cells, B-cell-depleted T cells, or PBMCs.

Germline V gene sequence: CDR1 SGHAT, CDR2 FQNNGV. V lost 2 bases and J 0 bases, leaving 17 bases between the germline ends. The CDR3 runs to 17 residues. In the authors' workflow: How many nucleated cells were present was estimated from reference gene primer amplification. Assay: immunoSEQ multiplex PCR; the TCRdb copy retains only in-frame clones and omits some. V and J calls plus clone size are reproduced from that table; the DNA served to infer D and trimming. Here the sample spans 70,000 to 80,000 clones, about 91% being singletons. The specimen sequenced was peripheral blood. The V and J genes are TRBV11-2 and TRBJ2-7; D remains ambiguous. The origin of this receptor is a woman aged 50 to 60 with acute or convalescent COVID-19. The CDR3 reads CASSLLPSETSSYEQYF. As DNA, the CDR3 is TGTGCCAGCAGCTTACTGCCTTCGGAGACCAGCTCCTACGAGCAGTACTTC.